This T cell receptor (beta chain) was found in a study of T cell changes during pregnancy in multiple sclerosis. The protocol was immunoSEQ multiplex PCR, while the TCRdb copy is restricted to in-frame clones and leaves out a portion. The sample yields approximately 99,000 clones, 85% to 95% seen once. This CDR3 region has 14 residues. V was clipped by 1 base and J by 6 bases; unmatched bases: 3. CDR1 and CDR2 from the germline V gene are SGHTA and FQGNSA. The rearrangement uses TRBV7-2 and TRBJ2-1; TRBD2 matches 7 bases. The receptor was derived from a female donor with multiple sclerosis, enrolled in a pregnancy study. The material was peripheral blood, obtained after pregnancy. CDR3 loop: CASSLVLASNEQFF. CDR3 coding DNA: TGTGCCAGCAGCTTAGTACTAGCGAGCAATGAGCAGTTCTTC.